This TCR beta chain was obtained from a study of blood T cell repertoires in COVID-19. Per the germline V gene, CDR1 is SGHNT and CDR2 is YENEEA. The CDR3 loop spans 14 amino acids. J lost 10 bases, V lost 2 bases, and 8 bases had no gene match. Profiled with immunoSEQ multiplex PCR; TCRdb holds only in-frame clones, not every one. Counted here are 18,000 or so clones, around nine tenths occurring once; the ten biggest clones make up around a tenth. The sequence was obtained from a man aged 35 to 55 with active COVID-19. V gene TRBV11-3 combines with J gene TRBJ2-1, with TRBD2 identical over 7 bases. Sequenced input: peripheral blood. This chain's CDR3 is CASSLSPLAEEQFF. CDR3 nucleotide sequence: TGTGCCAGCAGCTTAAGCCCCCTAGCGGAGGAGCAGTTCTTC.